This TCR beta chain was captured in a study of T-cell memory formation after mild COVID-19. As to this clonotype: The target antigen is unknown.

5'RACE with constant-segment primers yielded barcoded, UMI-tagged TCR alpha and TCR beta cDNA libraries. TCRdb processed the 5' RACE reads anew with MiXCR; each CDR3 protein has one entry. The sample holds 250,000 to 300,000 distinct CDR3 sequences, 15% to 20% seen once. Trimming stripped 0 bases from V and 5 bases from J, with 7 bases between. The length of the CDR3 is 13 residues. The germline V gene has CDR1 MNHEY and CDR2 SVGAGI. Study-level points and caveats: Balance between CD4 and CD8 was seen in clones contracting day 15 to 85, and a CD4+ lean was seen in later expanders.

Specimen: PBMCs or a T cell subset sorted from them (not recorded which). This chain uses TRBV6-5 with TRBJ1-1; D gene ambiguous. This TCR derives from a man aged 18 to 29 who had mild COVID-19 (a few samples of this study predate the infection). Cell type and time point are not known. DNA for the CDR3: TGTGCCAGCAGTTACTCGACGGGGACTGAAGCTTTCTTT. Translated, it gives CASSYSTGTEAFF.